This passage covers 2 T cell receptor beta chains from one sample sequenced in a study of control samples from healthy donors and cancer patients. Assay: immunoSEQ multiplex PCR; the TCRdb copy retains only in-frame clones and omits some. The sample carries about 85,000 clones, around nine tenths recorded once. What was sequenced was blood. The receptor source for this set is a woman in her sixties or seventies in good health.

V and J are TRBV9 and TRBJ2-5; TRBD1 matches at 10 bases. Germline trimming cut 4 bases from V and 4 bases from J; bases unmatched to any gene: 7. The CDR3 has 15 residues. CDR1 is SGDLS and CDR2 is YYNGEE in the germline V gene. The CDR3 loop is CASSPRTGGGETQYF. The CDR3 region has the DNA TGTGCCAGCAGCCCGCGGACAGGGGGAGGAGAGACCCAGTACTTC.

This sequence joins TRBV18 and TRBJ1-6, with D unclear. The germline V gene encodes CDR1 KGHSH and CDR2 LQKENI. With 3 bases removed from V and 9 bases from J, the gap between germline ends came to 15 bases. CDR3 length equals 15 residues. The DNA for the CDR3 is TGTGCCAGCTCACCCGACCGAGGCGGCGGTTCACCCCTCCACTTT. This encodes CASSPDRGGGSPLHF.